This TCR beta chain was recovered during a study of shared clonotypes between healthy human individuals. The CDR3 loop spans 16 amino acids. The V gene's germline CDR1 is SGHRS and CDR2 YFSETQ. V was pared by 4 bases and J by 4 bases, with 10 bases of the junction left unmatched. The method was immunoSEQ multiplex PCR; TCRdb's version includes in-frame clones alone and lacks a portion of them. The data contain some 200,000 clones, roughly 93% of them singletons. A word on this clone: Antigen: not known.

General study points: Generally, naive subsets came out with larger estimated richness than memory subsets. Clonotypes not shared had lower generation probabilities than those common to all four donors.

All donors were healthy HIV-negative adults lacking recent acute infections or vaccinations. Each sample came from a Caucasian adult donor living in Nashville, Tennessee. The sample comprised naive CD4+ T cells sorted from blood. Subset reported: CD45RA+ positively selected. This TCR was recovered from a woman younger than 45 in good health. The chain employs TRBV5-1 and TRBJ2-3, with 9 bases fitting TRBD2. The chain's CDR3 is CASSPGAGGPPDTQYF. The CDR3, as DNA: TGCGCCAGCAGCCCCGGGGCGGGAGGGCCCCCAGATACGCAGTATTTT.